The 9 T cell receptor beta chains reported below all come from one sample, sequenced in a study of blood T cell repertoires in COVID-19. The protocol was immunoSEQ multiplex PCR, while the TCRdb copy is restricted to in-frame clones and leaves out a portion. The top ten clones hold over 0.95% of a sample with 370,000 or so clones, approximately 80% of them seen once. Sequencing was carried out using peripheral blood. The receptor set was obtained from a human donor with acute or convalescent COVID-19. The donor label of this sample is uncertain.

The chain links TRBV4-1 to TRBJ2-3, with D hard to call. V shed 0 bases and J shed 2 bases, with 15 bases lying between them. The CDR3 has 17 amino acids. Looked up from germline, CDR1 is MGHRA and CDR2 is YSYEKL. DNA for the CDR3: TGCGCCAGCAGCCAAGACCTCCGGGTTCTCTCCACAGATACGCAGTATTTT. Translation gives CASSQDLRVLSTDTQYF.

The chain has TRBV19 and TRBJ1-1; D gene ambiguous. V dropped 9 bases and J dropped 4 bases, with 15 bases sitting between them. Germline lookup yields CDR1 LNHDA and CDR2 SQIVND (reference sequence). The CDR3 has 13 amino acids. Here the CDR3 reads CASSRRGVTEAFF. The CDR3, as DNA: TGTGCCAGCTCCCGGCGGGGAGTCACTGAAGCTTTCTTT. Full variable domain (outside the CDR3, taken from reference TRBV19 and TRBJ1-1): DGGITQSPKYLFRKEGQNVTLSCEQNLNHDAMYWYRQDPGQGLRLIYYSQIVNDFQKGDIAEGYSVSREKKESFPLTVTSAQKNPTAFYLCASSRRGVTEAFFGQGTRLTVV.

This clone was detected a few times. The chain carries TRBV6-5 and TRBJ1-5; weak D call: TRBD1 (5 bases). V was clipped by 6 bases and J by 6 bases, with 15 bases between them. CDR1 and CDR2 from the germline V gene are MNHEY and SVGAGI. The CDR3 is 14 residues long. CDR3 in amino acids: CASSRQGRGQPQHF. CDR3 in DNA: TGTGCCAGCAGCCGCCAGGGAAGGGGTCAGCCCCAGCATTTT.

The table lists this clone with a count of one. The rearrangement links TRBV7-2 to TRBJ2-5; TRBD1 is a possible D gene (6 bases). The germline V gene has CDR1 SGHTA and CDR2 FQGNSA. Trimming took 5 bases from V and 2 from J, leaving 27 bases between them. The CDR3 is made up of 19 amino acids. CDR3 DNA: TGTGCCAGCAGCACTCTTCGAGGGGGTTATATCAGACCACAAGAGACCCAGTACTTC. It specifies CASSTLRGGYIRPQETQYF.

CDR3 sequence: CASSAQGSHEQYF. CDR3 coding DNA: TGTGCCAGCAGCGCTCAGGGTTCCCACGAGCAGTACTTC. The rearrangement links TRBV13 to TRBJ2-7; D is perhaps TRBD1 (5 bases). The germline V gene encodes CDR1 PRHDT and CDR2 FYEKMQ (reference sequence). The CDR3 has 13 residues. Trimming stripped 5 bases from V and 5 bases from J, with 13 bases between. Complete variable domain (other parts from reference TRBV13 and TRBJ2-7): AAGVIQSPRHLIKEKRETATLKCYPIPRHDTVYWYQQGPGQDPQFLISFYEKMQSDKGSIPDRFSAQQFSDYHSELNMSSLELGDSALYFCASSAQGSHEQYFGPGTRLTVT.

The CDR3 here is CASSPPPGSAGNTIYF. Written as DNA, the CDR3 is TGTGCCAGCTCACCACCGCCGGGTTCGGCTGGAAACACCATATATTTT. The rearrangement joins TRBV18 to TRBJ1-3; D is unclear. Between the trimmed V and J ends, which lost 0 bases and 2 bases, there was a span of 11 bases. Looked up from germline, CDR1 is KGHSH and CDR2 is LQKENI. This CDR3 spans 16 amino acids.

The chain recombines TRBV6-1 with TRBJ1-1; no firm D call. Trimming stripped 2 bases from V and 7 bases from J, with 11 bases between. Germline CDR1 is MNHNS and CDR2 is SASEGT. The length of the CDR3 is 13 residues. CDR3 DNA sequence: TGTGCCAGCAGTGAACAGGCAGGCCTTGAAGCTTTCTTT. This translates into CASSEQAGLEAFF.

This clone has a handful of counts. This rearrangement joins TRBV7-9 to TRBJ2-2; 12 bases map to TRBD2. CDR3 length: 15 residues. With V trimmed by 6 bases and J by 4 bases, 3 bases remained unmatched. Germline CDR1 SEHNR, CDR2 FQNEAQ (reference sequence). The CDR3 DNA is TGTGCCAGCAGTTGGACTAGCGGGGCCACCGGGGAGCTGTTTTTT. As protein: CASSWTSGATGELFF.

For the CDR3, the DNA is TGTGCCAGCTCACCAAGTCTGAGCACTGAAGCTTTCTTT. Its protein product is CASSPSLSTEAFF. V and J are TRBV18 and TRBJ1-1; no clear D gene. CDR1 and CDR2 from the germline V gene are KGHSH and LQKENI. Trimming removed 2 bases at V and 4 bases at J, with 8 bases between. The CDR3 covers 13 residues.